The 11 T cell receptor beta chains listed next were all sequenced from one sample in a study of control samples from healthy donors and cancer patients. Measured with immunoSEQ multiplex PCR; TCRdb has only the in-frame clones, and not every one. Among around 170,000 clones listed, around 87% were seen once. Material for sequencing was blood. These receptors all come from a woman between 45 and 60 years old in good health.

The V gene is TRBV5-4, the J gene TRBJ2-1; 9 nucleotides agree with TRBD2. The CDR3 sequence is 18 residues long. With 4 bases clipped from V and 0 bases from J, the junction kept 11 bases outside the gene matches. In germline, CDR1 is SGHNT, CDR2 YYREEE (reference sequence). CDR3 residues: CASSPRAGGRSSYNEQFF. In nucleotides, the CDR3 is TGTGCCAGCAGCCCACGGGCGGGGGGGCGCTCCTCCTACAATGAGCAGTTCTTC.

This rearrangement joins TRBV5-4 to TRBJ1-2; no definite D call. The CDR3 is 11 residues long. Trimming removed 0 bases from V and 10 bases from J, with 7 bases in between. The germline CDR1 and CDR2 sequences are SGHNT and YYREEE (reference sequence). The CDR3 DNA reads TGTGCCAGCAGCTTGGCCAGATACTACACCTTC. Encoded protein: CASSLARYYTF.

The rearrangement links TRBV28 to TRBJ1-2; D ambiguous. Germline V gene sequence: CDR1 MDHEN, CDR2 SYDVKM. Trimming shortened V by 3 bases and J by 5 bases, and 22 bases separated the two germline ends. This CDR3 comprises 17 residues. The CDR3 bases are TGTGCCAGCAGTTTCCCGACACTGCCCCCGCGTTCTTATGGCTACACCTTC. Translation gives CASSFPTLPPRSYGYTF.

The rearrangement uses TRBV7-8 and TRBJ2-1, with D hard to call. The V end was cut by 1 base, the J end by 3 bases, with 10 bases between. Germline V gene data show CDR1 as SGHVS and CDR2 as FQNEAQ. The CDR3 covers 15 residues. The CDR3 DNA reads TGTGCCAGCAGCTTAGACTATAATTACTACAATGAGCAGTTCTTC. The encoded protein is CASSLDYNYYNEQFF.

This chain uses TRBV6-4 with TRBJ2-1, with 12 bases matching TRBD2. Trimming at V came to 0 bases and at J to 9 bases, leaving 3 bases not matched to a gene. Germline V gene sequence: CDR1 MRHNA, CDR2 SNTAGT. The CDR3 covers 15 residues. DNA of the CDR3: TGTGCCAGCAGTGACTCATCTAGCGGGGGGGCTGAGCAGTTCTTC. It translates to CASSDSSSGGAEQFF.

This chain links TRBV5-4 with TRBJ1-1; D gene unclear. With 4 bases removed from V and 1 base from J, the gap between germline ends came to 14 bases. This CDR3 has 15 residues. Germline assignment: CDR1 SGHNT and CDR2 YYREEE (reference sequence). The DNA for the CDR3 is TGTGCCAGCAGCCTACCGGGGTTCGGGAACACTGAAGCTTTCTTT. Its translation is CASSLPGFGNTEAFF.

This clone was seen just once. The chain employs TRBV19 and TRBJ2-1; D remains unclear. Trimming removed 4 bases from V and 9 bases from J, with 7 bases in between. Per the germline V gene, CDR1 is LNHDA and CDR2 is SQIVND (reference sequence). This CDR3 has 11 amino acids. CDR3 residues: CASSRRVEQFF. The CDR3 DNA reads TGTGCCAGTAGTAGAAGGGTTGAGCAGTTCTTC.

This clone was seen once. The genes are TRBV6-5 and TRBJ2-7, with a tentative D call TRBD2 (6 bases). The CDR3 runs to 13 residues. Per germline, CDR1 MNHEY and CDR2 SVGAGI. The CDR3 region is CASGGAYSYEQYF. Here the CDR3 DNA reads TGTGCATCGGGCGGGGCTTACTCCTACGAGCAGTACTTC.

V usage is TRBV11-3 and J usage is TRBJ2-6, with a tentative D call TRBD1 (5 bases). This CDR3 has 15 amino acids. The germline gives CDR1 SGHNT, CDR2 YENEEA. Trimming removed 5 bases from V and 5 bases from J, with 13 bases in between. In DNA form, the CDR3 reads TGTGCCAGCAGCCAGGGAAACGGTAGGGCCAACGTCCTGACTTTC. Protein product: CASSQGNGRANVLTF.

CDR3: CASSLDDYEQYF. The DNA of the CDR3 is TGTGCCAGCAGCCTCGACGACTACGAGCAGTACTTC. The chain uses TRBV7-2 and TRBJ2-7; D unclear. Per the germline V gene, CDR1 is SGHTA and CDR2 is FQGNSA. This CDR3 contains 12 residues. Trimming shortened V by 5 bases and J by 3 bases, and 8 bases separated the two germline ends.

The J gene is TRBJ2-5, the V gene TRBV3-1 (or the pseudogene TRBV3-2); 11 bases align to TRBD2. Germline-derived CDR1 and CDR2 are LGHDT and YNNKEL (reference sequence). V lost 4 bases, J lost 1 base, and 2 bases stayed unmatched. This CDR3 has 15 residues. The DNA for the CDR3 is TGTGCCAGCAGCCTAACTAGCGGGGGCCAAGAGACCCAGTACTTC. Its protein is CASSLTSGGQETQYF.